This T cell receptor (beta chain) was sequenced during a study of regulatory T cells in long-lasting Graves disease. Study details: Over-5-year antithyroid drug use with positive TSH receptor antibodies defined persistent Graves' disease in the study. Study-wide findings and caveats: Accuracy may have suffered from the small sample size.

Time point specified: persistent/refractory GD, antithyroid drugs over 5 years with positive TRAb. There was RNA extracted from PBMCs, and the TCR library was made from it. Investigators report Graves' disease was diagnosed under American Thyroid Association guidelines. Construction of the TCR beta libraries employed iRepertoire HTBI primers in conjunction with Arm-PCR of CDR3 regions. MiXCR was run by TCRdb on the multiplex PCR reads, yielding one entry per CDR3 protein. Of some 370,000 distinct CDR3 sequences listed, approximately 25% are singletons. Many counts were recorded for this clonotype. Its antigen is undetermined. The clonotype was recovered from a woman aged 40 to 50 with Graves disease. Here the sequenced sample was peripheral blood mononuclear cells (PBMCs), taken when the disease was refractory, from a patient treated with antithyroid drugs.

For the CDR3, the DNA is TGTGCCAGCAGTCCACGACTAGCCTCGAACACCGGGGAGCTGTTTTTT. This translates into CASSPRLASNTGELFF. V gene TRBV28 combines with J gene TRBJ2-2; 7 bases are a match to TRBD2. Trimming cost V 5 bases and J 0 bases; bases outside gene matches: 6. Germline V gene lookup returns CDR1 MDHEN and CDR2 SYDVKM. This CDR3 is built from 16 residues.